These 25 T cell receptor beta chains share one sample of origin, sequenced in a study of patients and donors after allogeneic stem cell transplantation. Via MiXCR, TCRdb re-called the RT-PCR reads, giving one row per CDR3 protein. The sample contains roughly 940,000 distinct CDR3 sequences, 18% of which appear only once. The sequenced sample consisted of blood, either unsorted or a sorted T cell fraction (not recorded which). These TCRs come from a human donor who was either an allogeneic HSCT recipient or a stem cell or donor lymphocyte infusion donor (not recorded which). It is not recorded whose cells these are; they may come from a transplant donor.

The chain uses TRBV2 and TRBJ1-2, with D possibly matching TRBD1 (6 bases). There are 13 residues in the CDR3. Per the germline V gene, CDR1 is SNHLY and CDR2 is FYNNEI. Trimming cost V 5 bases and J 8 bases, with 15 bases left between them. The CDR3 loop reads CASSRGGGPGYTF. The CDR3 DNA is TGTGCCAGCAGTAGGGGAGGGGGGCCGGGCTACACCTTC.

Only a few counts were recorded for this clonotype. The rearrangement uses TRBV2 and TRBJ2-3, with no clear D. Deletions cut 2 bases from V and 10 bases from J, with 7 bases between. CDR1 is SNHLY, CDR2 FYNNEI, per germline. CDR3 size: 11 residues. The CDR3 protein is CASSEYLSQYF. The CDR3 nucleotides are TGTGCCAGCAGTGAATATCTATCGCAGTATTTT.

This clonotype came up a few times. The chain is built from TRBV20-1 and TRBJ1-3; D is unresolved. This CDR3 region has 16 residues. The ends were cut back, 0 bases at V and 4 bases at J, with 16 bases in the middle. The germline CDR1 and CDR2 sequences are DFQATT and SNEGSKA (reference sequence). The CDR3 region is CSARDRRLALGNTIYF. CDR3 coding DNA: TGCAGTGCTAGAGATCGACGGTTAGCTTTGGGAAACACCATATATTTT.

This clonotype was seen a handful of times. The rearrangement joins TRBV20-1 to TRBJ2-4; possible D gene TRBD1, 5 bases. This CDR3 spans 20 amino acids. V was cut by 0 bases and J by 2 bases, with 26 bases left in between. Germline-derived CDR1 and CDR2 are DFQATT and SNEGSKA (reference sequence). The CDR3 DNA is TGCAGTGCTAGAGATGTCAGTGGCAGTAGGGGATTTCTAACCAAAAACATTCAGTACTTC. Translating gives CSARDVSGSRGFLTKNIQYF.

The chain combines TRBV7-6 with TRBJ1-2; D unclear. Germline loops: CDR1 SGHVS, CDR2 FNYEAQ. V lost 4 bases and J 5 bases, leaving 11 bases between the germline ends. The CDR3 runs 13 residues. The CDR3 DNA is TGTGCCAGCAGCTCCGGGCTACCATATGGCTACACCTTC. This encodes CASSSGLPYGYTF.

CDR3 sequence: CAISESKTSKNSPLHF. In DNA, the CDR3 is TGTGCCATCAGTGAGTCAAAGACCAGTAAAAATTCACCCCTCCACTTT. This chain uses TRBV10-3 with TRBJ1-6; no firm D call. CDR1 is ENHRY, CDR2 SYGVKD, per germline. CDR3 length equals 16 residues. Trimming cost V 0 bases and J 7 bases, with 13 bases left between them.

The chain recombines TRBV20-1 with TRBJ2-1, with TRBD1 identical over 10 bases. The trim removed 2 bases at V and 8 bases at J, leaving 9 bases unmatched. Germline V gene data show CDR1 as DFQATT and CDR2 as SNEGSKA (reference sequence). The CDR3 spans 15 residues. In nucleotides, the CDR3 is TGCAGTGCTAGACCATGGGGGACAGGGGTGGATGAGCAGTTCTTC. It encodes CSARPWGTGVDEQFF.

The CDR3 DNA sequence: TGTGCCAGCAGTTGGCAACAGGGGTTTTACAATGAGCAGTTCTTC. Protein: CASSWQQGFYNEQFF. The chain combines TRBV6-2 or TRBV6-3 with TRBJ2-1, with 7 bases fitting TRBD1. Germline assignment: CDR1 MNHEY and CDR2 SVGEGT. The J segment lost 4 bases and the V segment lost 4 bases, leaving 7 bases of the junction unmatched. CDR3 length: 15 amino acids.

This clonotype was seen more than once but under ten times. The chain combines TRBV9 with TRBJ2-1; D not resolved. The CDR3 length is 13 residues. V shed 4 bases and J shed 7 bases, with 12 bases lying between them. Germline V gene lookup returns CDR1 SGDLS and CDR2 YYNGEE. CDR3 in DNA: TGTGCCAGCAGCCCAAGCGACGTAAATGAGCAGTTCTTC. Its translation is CASSPSDVNEQFF.

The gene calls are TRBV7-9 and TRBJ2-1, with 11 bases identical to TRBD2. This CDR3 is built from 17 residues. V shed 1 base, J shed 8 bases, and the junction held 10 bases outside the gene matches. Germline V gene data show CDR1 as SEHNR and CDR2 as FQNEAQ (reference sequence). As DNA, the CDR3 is TGTGCCAGCAGCTTAGGGGGACTAGCGGCTCCTTATTATGAGCAGTTCTTC. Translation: CASSLGGLAAPYYEQFF.

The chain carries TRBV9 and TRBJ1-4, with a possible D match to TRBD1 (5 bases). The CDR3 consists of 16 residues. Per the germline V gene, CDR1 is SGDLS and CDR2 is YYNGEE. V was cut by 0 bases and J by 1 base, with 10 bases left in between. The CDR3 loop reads CASSVGSRETNEKLFF. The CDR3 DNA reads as TGTGCCAGCAGCGTAGGATCCAGGGAAACTAATGAAAAACTGTTTTTT.

The CDR3 DNA follows: TGTGCCAGCAGCCCTGGGGCATCAGGGGTTAGCAATGAGCAGTTCTTC. It encodes CASSPGASGVSNEQFF. V is TRBV9 and J is TRBJ2-1; D may be TRBD1 (6 bases). Germline values: CDR1 SGDLS, CDR2 YYNGEE. The CDR3 spans 16 residues. The germline V and J ends were trimmed by 4 bases and 6 bases, with 20 bases remaining between them.

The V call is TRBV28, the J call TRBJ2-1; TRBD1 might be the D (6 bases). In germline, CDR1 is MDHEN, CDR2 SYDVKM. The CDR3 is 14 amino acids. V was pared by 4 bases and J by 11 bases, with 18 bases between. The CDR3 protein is CASSSRTESAKQFF. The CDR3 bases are TGTGCCAGCAGTTCCCGGACAGAATCGGCGAAGCAGTTCTTC.

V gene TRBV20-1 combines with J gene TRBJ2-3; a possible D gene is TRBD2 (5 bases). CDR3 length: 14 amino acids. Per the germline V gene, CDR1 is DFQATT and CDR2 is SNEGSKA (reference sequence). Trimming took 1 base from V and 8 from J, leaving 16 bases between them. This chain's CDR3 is CSARASSAWRTQYF. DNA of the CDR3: TGCAGTGCTAGAGCGAGTAGCGCGTGGCGTACGCAGTATTTT.

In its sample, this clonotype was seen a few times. The CDR3: CASSVGVSSNRDTQYF. The DNA of the CDR3 is TGTGCCAGCAGCGTAGGGGTATCGAGCAACAGAGATACGCAGTATTTT. The J gene is TRBJ2-3, the V gene TRBV9; D is ambiguous. The CDR3 has 16 residues. Germline CDR1 SGDLS, CDR2 YYNGEE. The V end lost 0 bases, the J end lost 5 bases, and 16 bases lay between the germline ends.

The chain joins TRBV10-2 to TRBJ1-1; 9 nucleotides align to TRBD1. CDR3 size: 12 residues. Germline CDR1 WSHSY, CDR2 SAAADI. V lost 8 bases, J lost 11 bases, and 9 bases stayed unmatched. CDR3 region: CASAETGGHAFF. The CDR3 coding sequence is TGCGCCAGCGCCGAAACAGGGGGCCATGCTTTCTTT.

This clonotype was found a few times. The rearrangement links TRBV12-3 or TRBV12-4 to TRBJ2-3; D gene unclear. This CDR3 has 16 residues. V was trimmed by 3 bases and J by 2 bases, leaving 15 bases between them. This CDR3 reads CASSFPSYRTTDTQYF. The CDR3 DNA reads TGTGCCAGCAGTTTTCCCTCCTATAGGACCACAGATACGCAGTATTTT.

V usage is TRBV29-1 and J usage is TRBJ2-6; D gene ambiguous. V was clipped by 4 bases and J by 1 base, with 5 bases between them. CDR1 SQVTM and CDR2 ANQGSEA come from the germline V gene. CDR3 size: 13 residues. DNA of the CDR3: TGCAGCGTTGTGGGGTCTGGGGCCAACGTCCTGACTTTC. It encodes CSVVGSGANVLTF.

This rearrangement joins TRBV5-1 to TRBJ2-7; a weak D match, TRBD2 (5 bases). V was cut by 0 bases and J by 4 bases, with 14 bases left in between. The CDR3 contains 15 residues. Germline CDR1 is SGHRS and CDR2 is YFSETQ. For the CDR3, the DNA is TGCGCCAGCAGCTTGGCCTCCGGGGTGGCTTACGAGCAGTACTTC. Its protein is CASSLASGVAYEQYF.

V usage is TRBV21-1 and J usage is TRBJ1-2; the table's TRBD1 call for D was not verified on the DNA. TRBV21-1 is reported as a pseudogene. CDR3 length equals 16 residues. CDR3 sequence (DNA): TGTGCCAGCATCGACAGGGGGATCCCGATGGACTATGGCTACACCTTC. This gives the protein CASIDRGIPMDYGYTF.

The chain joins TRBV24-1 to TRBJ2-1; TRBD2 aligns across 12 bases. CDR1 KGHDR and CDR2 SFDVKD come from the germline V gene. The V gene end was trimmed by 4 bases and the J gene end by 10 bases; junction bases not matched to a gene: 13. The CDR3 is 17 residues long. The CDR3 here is CATSDPTRTSGTKEQFF. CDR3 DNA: TGTGCCACCAGTGACCCCACACGGACTAGCGGGACCAAAGAGCAGTTCTTC.

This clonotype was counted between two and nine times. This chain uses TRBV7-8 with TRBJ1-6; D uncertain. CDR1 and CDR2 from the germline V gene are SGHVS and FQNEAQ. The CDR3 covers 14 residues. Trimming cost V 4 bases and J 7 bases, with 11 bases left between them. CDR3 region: CASSSTNMNSPLHF. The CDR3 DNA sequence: TGTGCCAGCAGCTCCACCAACATGAATTCACCCCTCCACTTT.

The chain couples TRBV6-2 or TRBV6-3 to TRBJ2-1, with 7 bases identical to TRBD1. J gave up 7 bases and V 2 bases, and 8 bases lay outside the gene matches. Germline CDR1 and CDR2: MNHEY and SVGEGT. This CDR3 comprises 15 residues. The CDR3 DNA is TGTGCCAGCAGTTACGAGGGGGCTCGCGTGAATGAGCAGTTCTTC. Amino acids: CASSYEGARVNEQFF.

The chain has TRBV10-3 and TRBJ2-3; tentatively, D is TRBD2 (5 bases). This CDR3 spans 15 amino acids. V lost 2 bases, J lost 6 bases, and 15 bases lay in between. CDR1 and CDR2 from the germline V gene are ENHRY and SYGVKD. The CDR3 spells CAISEGYRGTDTQYF. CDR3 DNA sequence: TGTGCCATCAGTGAGGGGTACCGGGGAACCGATACGCAGTATTTT.

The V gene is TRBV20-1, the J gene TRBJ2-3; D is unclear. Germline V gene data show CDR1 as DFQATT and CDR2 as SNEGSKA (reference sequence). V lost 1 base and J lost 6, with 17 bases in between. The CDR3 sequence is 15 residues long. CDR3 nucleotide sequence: TGCAGTGCTAGAGGTACTCCCCGGACGCCGGATACGCAGTATTTT. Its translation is CSARGTPRTPDTQYF.